Below are 19 T cell receptor beta chains sequenced from a single sample in a study of blood T cell repertoires in COVID-19. Only in-frame clones appear in the TCRdb table, and some are missing; sequencing was by immunoSEQ multiplex PCR. The data hold under 200,000 clones, with about 88% observed a single time. The sample was peripheral blood. These receptors all come from a woman of 80 years or more with acute or convalescent COVID-19.

This rearrangement joins TRBV18 to TRBJ1-2; D gene unclear. Trimming pared 4 bases from V and 3 bases from J, leaving 9 bases between. Per germline, CDR1 KGHSH and CDR2 LQKENI. The CDR3 is 13 amino acids. In nucleotides, the CDR3 is TGTGCCAGCTCACGGATAGCCTACTATGGCTACACCTTC. This codes for CASSRIAYYGYTF.

The chain links TRBV5-1 to TRBJ2-3; tentative D call: TRBD1 (6 bases). The CDR3 has 16 amino acids. Trimming shortened V by 4 bases and J by 2 bases, and 17 bases separated the two germline ends. Germline CDR1 reads SGHRS; CDR2 reads YFSETQ. The DNA of the CDR3 is TGCGCCAGCAGCGCCGGGACAATCCGGACCACAGATACGCAGTATTTT. It codes for CASSAGTIRTTDTQYF.

The rearrangement uses TRBV28 and TRBJ2-7; D not certain. Germline CDR1 reads MDHEN; CDR2 reads SYDVKM. The V gene lost 3 bases and the J gene lost 1 base, with 10 bases spanning the gap. The CDR3 runs 14 residues. CDR3 amino acids: CASSFNPTSYEQYF. CDR3 DNA sequence: TGTGCCAGCAGTTTTAACCCGACTTCCTACGAGCAGTACTTC.

CDR3 in DNA: TGTGCCAGCCGGGGGGCCTGGAATTCACCCCTCCACTTT. It is translated as CASRGAWNSPLHF. V usage is TRBV12-3 or TRBV12-4 and J usage is TRBJ1-6, with D possibly matching TRBD1 (6 bases). Trimming left V 8 bases short and J 7 bases short, with 12 bases between. CDR3 length: 13 amino acids.

With regard to this clone: Other DNA sequences within the sample encode an identical CDR3. The chain carries TRBV2 and TRBJ2-7; D might be TRBD1 (5 bases). This CDR3 has 12 amino acids. V was cut by 6 bases and J by 1 base, with 7 bases left in between. The V gene's germline CDR1 is SNHLY and CDR2 FYNNEI. The CDR3 protein is CASSPGSYEQYF. As DNA, the CDR3 is TGTGCCAGCAGCCCAGGGTCCTACGAGCAGTACTTC. Full variable domain (outside the CDR3, taken from reference TRBV2 and TRBJ2-7): EPEVTQTPSHQVTQMGQEVILRCVPISNHLYFYWYRQILGQKVEFLVSFYNNEISEKSEIFDDQFSVERPDGSNFTLKIRSTKLEDSAMYFCASSPGSYEQYFGPGTRLTVT.

The chain combines TRBV28 with TRBJ1-1; D unresolved. This CDR3 has 13 residues. V shed 4 bases and J shed 5 bases, with 11 bases lying between them. Germline V gene lookup returns CDR1 MDHEN and CDR2 SYDVKM. This CDR3 reads CASSSSDRTEAFF. The CDR3 DNA follows: TGTGCCAGCAGTTCCAGCGATCGGACTGAAGCTTTCTTT.

The CDR3 DNA follows: TGTGCCAGCAGTTTTCTGGGGCAGGACTCCTACGAGCAGTACTTC. It codes for CASSFLGQDSYEQYF. The chain is built from TRBV27 and TRBJ2-7; D may be TRBD1 (5 bases). This CDR3 has 15 residues. The germline CDR1 and CDR2 sequences are MNHEY and SMNVEV (reference sequence). Trimming left V 3 bases short and J 0 bases short, with 12 bases between.

This rearrangement joins TRBV5-4 to TRBJ1-1; possible D gene TRBD1, 5 bases. CDR3 size: 16 residues. V was cut by 4 bases and J by 6 bases, with 22 bases left in between. CDR1 and CDR2 (germline): SGHNT, YYREEE (reference sequence). CDR3 nucleotide sequence: TGTGCCAGCAGCCCCAACGGGGGGACGTTGTTCGCTGAAGCTTTCTTT. As protein: CASSPNGGTLFAEAFF. The full variable domain, with the rest looked up from reference TRBV5-4 and TRBJ1-1, is ETGVTQSPTHLIKTRGQQVTLRCSSQSGHNTVSWYQQALGQGPQFIFQYYREEENGRGNFPPRFSGLQFPNYSSELNVNALELDDSALYLCASSPNGGTLFAEAFFGQGTRLTVV.

This clone is a singleton in its sample. CDR3 amino acids: CASSELTGINEQFF. CDR3 coding DNA: TGTGCCAGCAGCGAGCTGACAGGGATCAATGAGCAGTTCTTC. This chain connects TRBV7-2 to TRBJ2-1; TRBD1 matches at 7 bases. The junction had 7 bases not matched to a gene; V was cut back by 5 bases and J by 6 bases. Germline loops: CDR1 SGHTA, CDR2 FQGNSA. The CDR3 is 14 residues long.

The rearrangement uses TRBV7-2 and TRBJ1-2, with unresolved D. The CDR3 is 13 amino acids. The V end lost 4 bases, the J end lost 7 bases, and 13 bases lay between the germline ends. Per germline, CDR1 SGHTA and CDR2 FQGNSA. This CDR3 reads CASSSLITAGYTF. The CDR3 nucleotides read TGTGCCAGCAGCTCACTGATCACAGCTGGCTACACCTTC.

This chain connects TRBV4-2 to TRBJ1-2; D is possibly TRBD1 (6 bases). V lost 1 base and J 5 bases, leaving 20 bases between the germline ends. The CDR3 has 17 amino acids. Germline V gene data show CDR1 as LGHNA and CDR2 as YNFKEQ. The CDR3 reads CASSQGPLGQSRYGYTF. The CDR3 bases are TGTGCCAGCAGCCAAGGTCCCCTTGGACAGTCCCGATATGGCTACACCTTC.

The chain couples TRBV19 to TRBJ1-5; D unresolved. V was clipped by 6 bases and J by 3 bases, with 15 bases between them. The CDR3 has 15 residues. CDR1 and CDR2 from the germline V gene are LNHDA and SQIVND (reference sequence). CDR3 loop: CASRTTTPHNQPQHF. CDR3 coding DNA: TGTGCCAGTAGAACCACAACACCCCACAATCAGCCCCAGCATTTT.

The chain combines TRBV27 with TRBJ2-3; 8 bases agree with TRBD1. The CDR3 has 16 residues. V shed 1 base and J 2 bases; nucleotides not matched to a gene: 5. In germline, CDR1 is MNHEY, CDR2 SMNVEV (reference sequence). The CDR3 region has the DNA TGTGCCAGCAGTTTATTGGGGACAGGTGCCACAGATACGCAGTATTTT. Amino acids: CASSLLGTGATDTQYF.

This chain joins TRBV7-3 and TRBJ2-4, with a weak D call TRBD2 (5 bases). CDR3 length: 13 amino acids. Trimming took off 0 bases at V and 7 bases at J, with 7 bases between the two ends. Germline values: CDR1 SGHTA, CDR2 FQGTGA. CDR3 region: CASSLTRENIQYF. CDR3 coding DNA: TGTGCCAGCAGCTTAACGAGGGAGAACATTCAGTACTTC.

V gene TRBV5-1 combines with J gene TRBJ2-3; 7 bases match TRBD1. Germline assignment: CDR1 SGHRS and CDR2 YFSETQ. Germline trimming cut 3 bases from V and 3 bases from J; bases unmatched to any gene: 7. CDR3 size: 15 residues. The CDR3 protein is CASSSVDRRTDTQYF. CDR3 nucleotide sequence: TGCGCCAGCAGCTCTGTGGACAGGCGAACAGATACGCAGTATTTT.

The CDR3 is CASSLEGTVSYNEQFF. The DNA of the CDR3 is TGTGCCAGCAGCTTAGAGGGGACTGTCTCCTACAATGAGCAGTTCTTC. This rearrangement joins TRBV11-3 to TRBJ2-1; possibly TRBD2 for D (6 bases). V gave up 0 bases and J gave up 0 bases, with 9 bases separating them. From germline, CDR1 is SGHNT and CDR2 YENEEA. The CDR3 spans 16 residues.

V usage is TRBV6-6 and J usage is TRBJ1-5; no reliable D call. The CDR3 runs 14 residues. V was clipped by 5 bases and J by 9 bases, with 17 bases between them. CDR1 and CDR2 from the germline V gene are MNHNY and SVGAGI (reference sequence). The DNA for the CDR3 is TGTGCCAGCAGTCCCCCCCAGGCAATTCCGCCCCAGCATTTT. Protein sequence: CASSPPQAIPPQHF.

The V and J genes are TRBV6-6 and TRBJ1-1; 7 bases agree with TRBD1. V lost 6 bases and J lost 1; bases outside the gene matches: 2. Germline CDR1 MNHNY, CDR2 SVGAGI (reference sequence). The CDR3 totals 13 residues. The CDR3 loop is CASRGTENTEAFF. Here the CDR3 DNA reads TGTGCCAGCAGGGGGACAGAGAACACTGAAGCTTTCTTT.

The table lists this clone with a few counts. This chain links TRBV25-1 with TRBJ1-2; 7 bases match TRBD1. The CDR3 is made up of 16 amino acids. The V gene end was trimmed by 4 bases and the J gene end by 4 bases; junction bases not matched to a gene: 12. Germline values: CDR1 MGHDK, CDR2 SYGVNS. In nucleotides, the CDR3 is TGTGCCAGCAGTGGACCTCTTGACAGGGACAGCTATGGCTACACCTTC. This gives the protein CASSGPLDRDSYGYTF.